This TCR beta chain stems from a study of T cells after yellow fever vaccination. Findings and caveats of the study: Detected again after the booster were most primary-vaccination clones, at about 96% CD4 and 70% to 90% CD8. Though it reached lower strength, the secondary response hit its peak faster, day 5 versus 15. It was a small share of clonotypes that appeared in both CD4 and CD8 compartments.

In its sample, this clonotype was seen a few times. Its cognate antigen is unknown. Template switching by 5'RACE produced TCR cDNA, adding a universal primer site and UMIs. MiXCR, applied by TCRdb to the 5' RACE reads, yields one record per CDR3 protein. Found here are over 100,000 distinct CDR3 sequences, 8.4% of them singletons; the top ten hold roughly 27%. V was pared by 7 bases and J by 3 bases, with 19 bases between. Germline V gives CDR1 MDHEN, CDR2 SYDVKM. This CDR3 is 15 amino acids long. The sequencing here drew on CD8+ T cells sorted from PBMCs, taken 45 days after the yellow fever booster vaccination. The rearrangement links TRBV28 to TRBJ2-7; D possibly uses TRBD1 or TRBD2 (8 bases each). This receptor was identified in a man in his thirties or forties who received the YFV17D yellow fever vaccine. The CDR3 bases are TGTGCCAGCACCTTAGCGGGACAGGTCCTCTACGAGCAGTACTTC. This translates into CASTLAGQVLYEQYF.